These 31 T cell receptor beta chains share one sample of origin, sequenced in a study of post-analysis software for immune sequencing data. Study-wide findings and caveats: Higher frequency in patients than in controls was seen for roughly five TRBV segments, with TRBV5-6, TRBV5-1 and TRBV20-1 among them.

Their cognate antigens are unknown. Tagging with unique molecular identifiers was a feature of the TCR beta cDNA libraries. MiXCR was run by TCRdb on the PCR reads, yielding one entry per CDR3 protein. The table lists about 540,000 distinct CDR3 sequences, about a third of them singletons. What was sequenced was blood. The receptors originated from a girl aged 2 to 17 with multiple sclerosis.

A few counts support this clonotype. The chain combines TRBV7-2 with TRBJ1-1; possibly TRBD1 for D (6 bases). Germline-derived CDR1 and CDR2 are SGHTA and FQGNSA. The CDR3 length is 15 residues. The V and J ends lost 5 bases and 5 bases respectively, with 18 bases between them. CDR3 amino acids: CASSATGSAGTEAFF. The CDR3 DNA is TGTGCCAGCAGCGCAACAGGGTCCGCGGGGACTGAAGCTTTCTTT.

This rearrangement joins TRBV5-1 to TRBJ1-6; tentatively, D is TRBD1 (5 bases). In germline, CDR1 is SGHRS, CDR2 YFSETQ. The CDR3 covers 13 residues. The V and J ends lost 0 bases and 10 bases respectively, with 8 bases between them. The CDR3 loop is CASSLERDSPLHF. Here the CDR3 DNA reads TGCGCCAGCAGCTTGGAGAGGGACTCACCCCTCCACTTT.

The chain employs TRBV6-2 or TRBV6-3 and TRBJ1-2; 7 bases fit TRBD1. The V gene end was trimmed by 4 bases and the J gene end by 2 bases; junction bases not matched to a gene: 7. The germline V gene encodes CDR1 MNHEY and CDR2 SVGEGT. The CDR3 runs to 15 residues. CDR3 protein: CASSSPTGSNYGYTF. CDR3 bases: TGTGCCAGCAGTTCCCCGACAGGGAGCAACTATGGCTACACCTTC.

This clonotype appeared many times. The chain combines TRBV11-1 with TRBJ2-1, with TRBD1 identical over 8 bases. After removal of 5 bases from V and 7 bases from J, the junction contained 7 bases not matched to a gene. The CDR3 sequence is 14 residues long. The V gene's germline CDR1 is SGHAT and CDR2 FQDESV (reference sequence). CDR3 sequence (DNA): TGTGCCAGCAGCAGGACAGGGAACAGAAATGAGCAGTTCTTC. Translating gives CASSRTGNRNEQFF.

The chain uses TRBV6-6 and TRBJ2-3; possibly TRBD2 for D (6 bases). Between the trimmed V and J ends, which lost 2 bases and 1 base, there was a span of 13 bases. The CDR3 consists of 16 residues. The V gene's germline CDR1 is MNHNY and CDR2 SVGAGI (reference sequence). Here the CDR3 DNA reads TGTGCCAGCAGTTACCGCCGGGGAGGCGGCACAGATACGCAGTATTTT. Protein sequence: CASSYRRGGGTDTQYF.

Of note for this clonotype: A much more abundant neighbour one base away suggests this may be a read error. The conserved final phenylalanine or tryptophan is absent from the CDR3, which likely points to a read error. The CDR3, as DNA: TGCAGGGGCGGACAGGGGTTAGGCAATGAGCAGTTCTGC. Translating gives CRGGQGLGNEQFC. The chain combines TRBV20-1 with TRBJ2-1, with 9 positions matching TRBD1. Germline V gives CDR1 DFQATT, CDR2 SNEGSKA (reference sequence). The CDR3 loop spans 13 amino acids.

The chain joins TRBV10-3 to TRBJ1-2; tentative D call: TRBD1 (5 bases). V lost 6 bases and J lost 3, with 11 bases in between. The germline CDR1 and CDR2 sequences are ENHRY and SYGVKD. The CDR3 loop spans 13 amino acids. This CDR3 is CAISRDGYYGYTF. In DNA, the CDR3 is TGTGCCATCAGCCGGGACGGGTACTATGGCTACACCTTC.

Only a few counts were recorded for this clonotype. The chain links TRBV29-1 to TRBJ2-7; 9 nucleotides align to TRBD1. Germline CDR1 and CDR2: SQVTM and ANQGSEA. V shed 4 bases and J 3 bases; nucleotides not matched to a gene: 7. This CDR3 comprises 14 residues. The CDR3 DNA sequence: TGCAGCGTTGTGGGACAGGGAGGGGGCTACGAGCAGTACTTC. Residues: CSVVGQGGGYEQYF.

The DNA for the CDR3 is TGTGCCAGCAGTATAGGACAGGGCGATACGCAGTATTTT. Its protein product is CASSIGQGDTQYF. This chain links TRBV12-3 or TRBV12-4 with TRBJ2-3, with 8 bases aligning to TRBD1. The CDR3 is 13 amino acids. V was clipped by 5 bases and J by 6 bases; unmatched bases: 4.

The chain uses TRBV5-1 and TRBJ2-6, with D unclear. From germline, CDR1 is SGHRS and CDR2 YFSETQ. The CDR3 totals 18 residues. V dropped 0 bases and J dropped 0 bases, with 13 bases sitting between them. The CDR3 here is CASSLVEQRSSGANVLTF. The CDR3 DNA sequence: TGCGCCAGCAGCTTGGTGGAGCAAAGAAGCTCTGGGGCCAACGTCCTGACTTTC.

CDR3 sequence: CSVSLGSETQYF. CDR3 DNA: TGCAGCGTTTCATTGGGTTCGGAGACCCAGTACTTC. V gene TRBV29-1 combines with J gene TRBJ2-5; D is ambiguous. CDR1 SQVTM and CDR2 ANQGSEA come from the germline V gene. Trimming left V 5 bases short and J 5 bases short, with 12 bases between. This CDR3 is 12 amino acids long.

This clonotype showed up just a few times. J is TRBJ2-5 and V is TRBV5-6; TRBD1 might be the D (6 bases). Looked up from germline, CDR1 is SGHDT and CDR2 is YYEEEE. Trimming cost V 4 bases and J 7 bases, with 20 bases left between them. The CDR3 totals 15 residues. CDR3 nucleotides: TGTGCCAGCAGCGCCCGGGGACAAGGGGATGTGACCCAGTACTTC. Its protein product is CASSARGQGDVTQYF.

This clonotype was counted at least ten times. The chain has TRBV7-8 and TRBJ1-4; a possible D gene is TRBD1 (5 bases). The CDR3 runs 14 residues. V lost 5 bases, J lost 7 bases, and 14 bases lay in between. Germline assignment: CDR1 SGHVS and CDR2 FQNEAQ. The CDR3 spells CASSPKGRSEKLFF. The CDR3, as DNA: TGTGCCAGCAGCCCAAAGGGGAGGTCTGAAAAACTGTTTTTT.

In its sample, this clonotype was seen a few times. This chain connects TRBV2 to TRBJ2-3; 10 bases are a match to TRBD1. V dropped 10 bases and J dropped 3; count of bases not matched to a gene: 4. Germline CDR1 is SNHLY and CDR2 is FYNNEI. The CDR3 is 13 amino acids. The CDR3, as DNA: TGTGCCACCCGGGACAGGGGAACAGATACGCAGTATTTT. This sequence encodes CATRDRGTDTQYF. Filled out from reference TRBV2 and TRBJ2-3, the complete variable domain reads EPEVTQTPSHQVTQMGQEVILRCVPISNHLYFYWYRQILGQKVEFLVSFYNNEISEKSEIFDDQFSVERPDGSNFTLKIRSTKLEDSAMYFCATRDRGTDTQYFGPGTRLTVL.

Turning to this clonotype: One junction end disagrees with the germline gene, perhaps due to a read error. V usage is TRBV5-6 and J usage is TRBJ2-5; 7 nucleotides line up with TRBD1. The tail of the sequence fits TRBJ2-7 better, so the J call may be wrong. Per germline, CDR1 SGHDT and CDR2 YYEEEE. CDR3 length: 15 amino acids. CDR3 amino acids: CVSSLVWQGVVEQYF. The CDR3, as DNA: TGTGTCAGCAGCTTAGTGTGGCAGGGGGTCGTCGAGCAGTACTTC.

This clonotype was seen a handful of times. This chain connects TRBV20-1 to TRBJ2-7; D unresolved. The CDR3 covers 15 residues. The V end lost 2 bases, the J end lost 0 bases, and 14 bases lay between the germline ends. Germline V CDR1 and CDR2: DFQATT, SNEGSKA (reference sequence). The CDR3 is CSARMRFGYSYEQYF. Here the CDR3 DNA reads TGCAGTGCTAGAATGAGATTTGGATACTCCTACGAGCAGTACTTC.

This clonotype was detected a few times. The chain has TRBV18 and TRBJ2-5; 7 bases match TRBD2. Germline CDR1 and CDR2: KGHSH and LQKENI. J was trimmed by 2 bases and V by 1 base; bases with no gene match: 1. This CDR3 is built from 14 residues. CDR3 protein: CASSPRTRQETQYF. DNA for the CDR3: TGTGCCAGCTCACCACGGACTAGGCAAGAGACCCAGTACTTC.

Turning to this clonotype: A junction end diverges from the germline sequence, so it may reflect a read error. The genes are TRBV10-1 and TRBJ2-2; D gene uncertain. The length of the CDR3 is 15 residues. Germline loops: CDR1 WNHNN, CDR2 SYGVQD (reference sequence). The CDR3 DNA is TGCGCCGGCAGTGATGTTAGGGAGAACACCGGGGAGCTGTTTTTT. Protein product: CAGSDVRENTGELFF.

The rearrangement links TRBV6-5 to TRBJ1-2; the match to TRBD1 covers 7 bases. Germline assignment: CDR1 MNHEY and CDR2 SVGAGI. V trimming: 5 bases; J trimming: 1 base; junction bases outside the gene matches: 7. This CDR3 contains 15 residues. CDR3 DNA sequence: TGTGCCAGCAGTCAAACCCACAGGGGTAACTATGGCTACACCTTC. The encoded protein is CASSQTHRGNYGYTF.

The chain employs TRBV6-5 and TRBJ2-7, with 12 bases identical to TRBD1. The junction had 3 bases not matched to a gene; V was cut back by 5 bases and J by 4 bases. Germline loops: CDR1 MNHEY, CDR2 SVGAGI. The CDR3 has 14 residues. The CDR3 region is CASSRDRGQYEQYF. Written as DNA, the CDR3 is TGTGCCAGCAGTAGGGACAGGGGGCAGTACGAGCAGTACTTC.

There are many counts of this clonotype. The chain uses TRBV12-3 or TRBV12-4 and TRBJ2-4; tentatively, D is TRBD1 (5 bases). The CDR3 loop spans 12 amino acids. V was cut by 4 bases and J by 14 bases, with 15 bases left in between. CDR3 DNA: TGTGCCAGCAGTTCTGGGGCGCAACCTGAGTACTTC. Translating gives CASSSGAQPEYF.

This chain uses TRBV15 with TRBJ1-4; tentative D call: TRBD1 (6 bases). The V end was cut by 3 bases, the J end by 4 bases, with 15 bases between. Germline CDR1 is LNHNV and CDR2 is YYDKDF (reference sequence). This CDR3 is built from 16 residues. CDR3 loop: CATSSEDSPLNEKLFF. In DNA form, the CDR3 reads TGTGCCACCAGCAGTGAGGACAGTCCCCTTAATGAAAAACTGTTTTTT.

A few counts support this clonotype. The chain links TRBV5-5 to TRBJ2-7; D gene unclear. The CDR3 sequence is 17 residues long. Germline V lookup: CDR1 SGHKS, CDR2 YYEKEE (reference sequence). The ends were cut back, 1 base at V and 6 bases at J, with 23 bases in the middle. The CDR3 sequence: CASSLTVIWQPTVEQYF. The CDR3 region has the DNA TGTGCCAGCAGCTTGACGGTGATCTGGCAGCCCACGGTCGAGCAGTACTTC.

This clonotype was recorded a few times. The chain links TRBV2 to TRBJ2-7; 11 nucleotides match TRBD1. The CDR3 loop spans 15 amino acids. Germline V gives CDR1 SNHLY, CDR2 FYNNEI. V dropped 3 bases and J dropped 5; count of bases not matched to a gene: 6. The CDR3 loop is CASSDGQGAEDEQYF. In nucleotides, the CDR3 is TGTGCCAGCAGTGACGGACAGGGGGCCGAAGACGAGCAGTACTTC.

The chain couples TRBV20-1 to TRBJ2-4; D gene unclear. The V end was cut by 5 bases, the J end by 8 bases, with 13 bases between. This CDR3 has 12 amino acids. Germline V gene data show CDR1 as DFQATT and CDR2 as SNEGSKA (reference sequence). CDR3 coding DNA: TGCAGTGCTTTCCCGGATGCGGACATTCAGTACTTC. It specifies CSAFPDADIQYF.

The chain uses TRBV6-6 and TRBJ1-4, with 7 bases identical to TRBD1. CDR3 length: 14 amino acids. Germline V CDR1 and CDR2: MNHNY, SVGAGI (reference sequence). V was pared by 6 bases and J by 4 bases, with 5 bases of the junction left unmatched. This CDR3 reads CASRQTGDNEKLFF. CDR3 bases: TGTGCCAGCAGACAAACAGGGGATAATGAAAAACTGTTTTTT.

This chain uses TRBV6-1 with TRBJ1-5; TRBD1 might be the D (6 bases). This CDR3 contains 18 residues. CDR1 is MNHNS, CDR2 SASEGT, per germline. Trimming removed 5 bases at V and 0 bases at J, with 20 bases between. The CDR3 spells CASSPKGGQTYSNQPQHF. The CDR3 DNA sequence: TGTGCCAGCAGTCCTAAAGGGGGACAAACCTATAGCAATCAGCCCCAGCATTTT.

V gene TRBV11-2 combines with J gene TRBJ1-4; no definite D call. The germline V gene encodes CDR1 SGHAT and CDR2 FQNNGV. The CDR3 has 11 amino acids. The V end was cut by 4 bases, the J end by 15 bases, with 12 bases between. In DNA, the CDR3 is TGTGCCAGCAGCTCCCGTCGAACGGTGTTTTTT. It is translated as CASSSRRTVFF.

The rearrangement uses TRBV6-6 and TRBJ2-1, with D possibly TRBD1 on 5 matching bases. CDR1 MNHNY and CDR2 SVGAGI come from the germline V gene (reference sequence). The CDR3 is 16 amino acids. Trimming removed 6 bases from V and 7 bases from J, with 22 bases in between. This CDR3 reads CASSHPLGVGKNEQFF. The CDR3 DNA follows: TGTGCCAGCAGCCATCCCCTAGGGGTAGGAAAAAATGAGCAGTTCTTC.

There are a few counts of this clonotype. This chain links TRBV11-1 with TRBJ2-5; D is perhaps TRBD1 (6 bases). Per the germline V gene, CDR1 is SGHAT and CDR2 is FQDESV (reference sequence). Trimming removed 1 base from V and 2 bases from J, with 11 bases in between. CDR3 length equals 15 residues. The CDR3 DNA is TGTGCCAGCAGCTTAGAGTGGACAGAACAAGAGACCCAGTACTTC. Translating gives CASSLEWTEQETQYF.

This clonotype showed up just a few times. The CDR3 DNA reads as TGCGCCAGCAGCCCAAACCTGGAACAGGGGCGCTATCCCATTCAGTACTTC. Its protein product is CASSPNLEQGRYPIQYF. The chain has TRBV5-1 and TRBJ2-4, with 7 bases that match TRBD1. Germline CDR1 and CDR2: SGHRS and YFSETQ. CDR3 size: 17 residues. The V and J ends lost 4 bases and 9 bases, in that order; junction bases with no gene match: 19.